The clone carrying this TCR beta chain was seen many times. Arm-PCR of CDR3 regions with iRepertoire HTBI primers generated TCR beta libraries. MiXCR, applied by TCRdb to the multiplex PCR reads, yields one record per CDR3 protein. The sample carries fewer than 550,000 distinct CDR3 sequences, about 16% recorded once. Germline values: CDR1 KGHDR, CDR2 SFDVKD. Germline trimming cut 4 bases from V and 4 bases from J; bases unmatched to any gene: 12. This CDR3 comprises 19 residues. These data are taken from a study of regulatory T cells in long-lasting Graves disease. Noted time point: newly diagnosed GD, antithyroid drugs for less than 3 months. Extracted PBMC RNA gave rise to the TCR library. This sample was also put to use in a study of T cells in Graves' hyperthyroidism and ophthalmopathy. As that report states: Hyperthyroidism patients were newly diagnosed, had disease duration under 2 months, and were aged 18 to 65 years. On the basis of clinical symptoms, serum thyroxine and TRAb, thyroid ultrasound and orbital computed tomography, diagnoses were made. The HTBI set primed first-round TCR CDR3 RT-PCR.

The source is a woman under 30 with Graves disease. The chain uses TRBV24-1 and TRBJ2-2; 12 nucleotides match TRBD1. The specimen comprised peripheral blood mononuclear cells (PBMCs), sampled at new diagnosis, from a patient treated with antithyroid drugs. The CDR3 coding sequence is TGTGCCACCAGTGAAGGACCCGGGGACAGGGGGCGAATCACCGGGGAGCTGTTTTTT. This codes for CATSEGPGDRGRITGELFF.